This T cell receptor beta chain emerged from a study of blood T cell repertoires in COVID-19. Study overall: Spain, Italy and the United States supplied samples that represented acute and convalescent COVID-19. PBMCs, B-cell-depleted T cells, or T cells provided the cDNA or gDNA that made up the material.

Seattle participants joined during active infection and were tracked over time. Germline V CDR1 and CDR2: SGHNT, YENEEA. This CDR3 is built from 17 residues. The ends lost 5 bases at V and 0 bases at J; junction bases unmatched: 5. Original methodology: Reference gene primer amplification in the assay estimated nucleated cell counts. Produced via immunoSEQ multiplex PCR; TCRdb's table is partial and in-frame only. Clone size and the V and J calls come from that table; the DNA yielded D and trimming. The data show 100,000 to 150,000 clones, with 85% to 90% seen just once and 2.5% to 3.5% held by the top ten.

The V call is TRBV11-3, the J call TRBJ2-1, with 12 bases fitting TRBD2. The TCR originated in a woman older than 75 with COVID-19, enrolled during active disease. Input material: peripheral blood. CDR3 loop: CASSATSGGNSYNEQFF. CDR3 sequence (DNA): TGTGCCAGCAGCGCGACTAGCGGGGGCAACTCCTACAATGAGCAGTTCTTC.